This record covers a single TCR beta chain. The antigen is undetermined. These data belong to a study of blood T cells in healthy people across ages. For the second PCR, which ran for 7 to 11 cycles, a sample-barcoded 5' primer and a J-beta primer mix were used. Via MiXCR, TCRdb re-called the 5' RACE reads, giving one row per CDR3 protein. Among about 1 million distinct CDR3 sequences, almost 25% were seen once, and the ten largest hold approximately 0.7%. Study-level findings and limits: Roughly linearly, TCR beta diversity per million T cells fell as age increased.

The germline V and J ends were trimmed by 5 bases and 2 bases, with 11 bases remaining between them. Germline lookup yields CDR1 SQVTM and CDR2 ANQGSEA. The CDR3 loop spans 13 amino acids. These data were also reused for a study on T cells of mothers and their children. That report notes: Sequencing returned over 8 million TCR beta CDR3 reads per mother and around 3 million per child. Compared with unrelated pairs, related mother-child pairs had slightly higher, non-significant overlap.

V and J are TRBV29-1 and TRBJ2-3; D is possibly TRBD2 (5 bases). This receptor was obtained from a girl under 10 years old in good health. Sequenced material: blood. CDR3 amino acids: CSVSSLLTDTQYF. The CDR3 DNA sequence: TGCAGCGTTTCTAGCCTTCTCACAGATACGCAGTATTTT.